This passage covers 19 T cell receptor beta chains from one sample sequenced in a study of tumor and adjacent non-tumor tissue in lung cancer. This sample's RNA came from whole unsorted tissue. This non-tumor lung sample came from over 3 cm beyond the tumor edge. TCRbeta libraries were built with three rounds of nested PCR, modified from ARM-PCR. TCRdb reprocessed the multiplex PCR reads via MiXCR and lists one record per CDR3 protein. This sample has about 50,000 distinct CDR3 sequences, with about 70% found just once. Specimen: distant non-tumor lung tissue. These receptor sequences come from a woman aged 55-69 years with non-small cell lung cancer.

Concerning this clonotype itself: A read error may account for a junction end that differs from germline. V usage is TRBV10-1 and J usage is TRBJ2-3, with TRBD1 matching over 9 bases. The germline CDR1 and CDR2 sequences are WNHNN and SYGVQD (reference sequence). This CDR3 spans 15 amino acids. The CDR3 DNA follows: TGCGCCAGCACTGGAGGGACAGGGAAGGCAGATACGCAGTATTTC. This translates into CASTGGTGKADTQYF.

To note about this clonotype: A junction end diverges from the germline sequence, so it may reflect a read error. This rearrangement joins TRBV28 to TRBJ2-5; unclear D gene. This CDR3 is built from 13 residues. CDR1 is MDHEN, CDR2 SYDVKM, per germline. CDR3 region: CANRSSGEETQYF. CDR3 nucleotides: TGTGCCAACAGAAGTAGTGGGGAAGAGACCCAATACTTC. The whole variable domain, filled in from reference TRBV28 and TRBJ2-5, reads DVKVTQSSRYLVKRTGEKVFLECVQDMDHENMFWYRQDPGLGLRLIYFSYDVKMKEKGDIPEGYSVSREKKERFSLILESASTNQTSMYLCANRSSGEETQYFGPGTRLLVL.

Regarding this clonotype: At one end, the junction sequence differs from germline, possibly due to a read error. The CDR3 reads CTSSLDPSGRTEQYF. The CDR3 nucleotides read TGTACCAGCAGCTTAGATCCGAGCGGGAGGACCGAGCAGTACTTC. This chain uses TRBV11-2 with TRBJ2-7, with 9 bases identical to TRBD2. Germline-derived CDR1 and CDR2 are SGHAT and FQNNGV. The CDR3 contains 15 residues.

J is TRBJ2-1 and V is TRBV29-1, with a tentative D call TRBD1 (5 bases). The CDR3 has 15 residues. Germline V CDR1 and CDR2: SQVTM, ANQGSEA. Trimming took off 5 bases at V and 1 base at J, with 15 bases between the two ends. Written as DNA, the CDR3 is TGCAGCGTTACGGTGGGGCTTGTATCCTACAATGAGCAGTTCTTC. Translated: CSVTVGLVSYNEQFF.

This clonotype was detected a few times. Compared with germline, one end of the junction differs, possibly owing to a read error. The chain links TRBV20-1 to TRBJ2-3; 12 nucleotides align to TRBD2. Looked up from germline, CDR1 is DFQATT and CDR2 is SNEGSKA (reference sequence). This CDR3 region has 16 residues. DNA for the CDR3: TGCGGTGCTAGGGCCAGCCTAGCGGGAGGGGCAGATACGCAGTATTTT. Translating it yields CGARASLAGGADTQYF.

This clonotype came up many times. This chain uses TRBV20-1 with TRBJ2-5; a weak D match, TRBD2 (7 bases). Germline V gene lookup returns CDR1 DFQATT and CDR2 SNEGSKA (reference sequence). V dropped 7 bases and J dropped 4 bases, with 16 bases sitting between them. The CDR3 is 13 amino acids. The CDR3 DNA reads as TGCAGTGGGGAGGGGGGCCGTGGAGAGACCCAGTACTTC. Protein product: CSGEGGRGETQYF.

Concerning this clonotype itself: This likely comes from a read error, as the CDR3 has no conserved phenylalanine or tryptophan at its end. This chain connects TRBV6-5 to TRBJ2-1; 13 bases align to TRBD2. The CDR3 contains 19 residues. Germline V gives CDR1 MNHEY, CDR2 SVGAGI. The CDR3 loop reads CDSSYSALAGGPSYNEQFL. As DNA, the CDR3 is TGTGACAGCAGTTACTCGGCACTAGCGGGAGGGCCGTCCTACAATGAGCAGTTCCTC.

The chain uses TRBV28 and TRBJ1-1; tentative D call: TRBD1 (5 bases). The germline gives CDR1 MDHEN, CDR2 SYDVKM. The ends were cut back, 6 bases at V and 10 bases at J, with 12 bases in the middle. The CDR3 consists of 11 residues. The DNA for the CDR3 is TGTGCCAGCAGGGGGGGTTTCGGAGCTTTCTTT. Its protein product is CASRGGFGAFF.

On this clonotype: As the CDR3 is not closed by the conserved phenylalanine or tryptophan, this likely results from a read error. The chain joins TRBV4-1 to TRBJ2-7; possible D gene TRBD1, 5 bases. The CDR3 runs 14 residues. Germline values: CDR1 MGHRA, CDR2 YSYEKL. The CDR3 DNA reads TGCGCCAGCAGCCAAGACAGGGTTTGGTACGAACAGTACCTC. It specifies CASSQDRVWYEQYL.

Remarks on this clonotype: One end of the junction varies from germline; a read error may be responsible. V usage is TRBV4-3 and J usage is TRBJ1-1, with 8 bases matching TRBD1. The CDR3 length is 14 residues. Germline V gene data show CDR1 as LGHNA and CDR2 as YSLEER. This chain's CDR3 is CASSQDSQGAEALF. The CDR3 DNA reads TGCGCCAGCAGCCAAGATTCCCAGGGGGCTGAAGCTCTCTTC.

Comment on this clonotype: One end of the junction is discordant with germline, which a read error may explain. The V gene is TRBV7-9, the J gene TRBJ2-2; possibly TRBD2 for D (5 bases). Per germline, CDR1 SEHNR and CDR2 FQNEAQ (reference sequence). The length of the CDR3 is 14 residues. CDR3 protein: CASNLVTTTGELFF. CDR3 in DNA: TGTGCCAGCAACTTAGTAACAACCACCGGGGAACTGTTTTTT.

This chain connects TRBV10-3 to TRBJ2-3, with TRBD2 matching over 8 bases. The CDR3 is 18 amino acids. Germline CDR1 and CDR2: ENHRY and SYGVKD. Trimming removed 5 bases from V and 2 bases from J; junction bases left unmatched: 15. The CDR3 DNA reads as TGTGCCATCAGTCCTTCGACACAGGGCGGGGGGAACACAGATACGCAGTATTTT. It is translated as CAISPSTQGGGNTDTQYF.

Concerning this clonotype itself: A much bigger clone sits one base away, suggesting this may be a read error. The chain carries TRBV28 and TRBJ1-5; TRBD1 matches at 9 bases. The CDR3 runs 16 residues. V lost 8 bases, J lost 3 bases, and 11 bases stayed unmatched. Per the germline V gene, CDR1 is MDHEN and CDR2 is SYDVKM. CDR3 nucleotides: TGTGCCAGCCAATATACCGGGACAGGGAACAATCAGCCCCAGCATTTT. Translating gives CASQYTGTGNNQPQHF.

This clonotype was seen at least ten times. V usage is TRBV20-1 and J usage is TRBJ1-5; the match to TRBD1 covers 10 bases. Germline V lookup: CDR1 DFQATT, CDR2 SNEGSKA (reference sequence). This CDR3 is 13 amino acids long. Trimming took 3 bases from V and 5 from J; bases not matched to a gene: 1. The CDR3 nucleotides are TGCAGTGCTAGTGGGACAGGGGATCAGCCCCAGCATTTT. This encodes CSASGTGDQPQHF.

This clonotype was detected only once. The junction and the germline gene differ at one end; a read error may be behind it. This chain connects TRBV12-3 or TRBV12-4 to TRBJ2-5; TRBD2 is a possible D gene (5 bases). The CDR3 consists of 15 residues. This CDR3 is CASSLAGGSGETEYF. DNA of the CDR3: TGTGCCAGCAGTCTCGCCGGTGGGAGTGGGGAGACCGAGTACTTC.

Note on this clonotype: One end of the junction varies from germline; a read error may be responsible. CDR3 nucleotide sequence: TGTACCAGCAATTTACCCTTGGCAGGGGGTTACGAGCAGTACTTC. It is translated as CTSNLPLAGGYEQYF. The rearrangement joins TRBV28 to TRBJ2-7, with 7 bases matching TRBD1. This CDR3 has 15 amino acids. Germline loops: CDR1 MDHEN, CDR2 SYDVKM.

This chain joins TRBV5-1 and TRBJ2-1; TRBD1 aligns across 8 bases. The CDR3 has 14 residues. J gave up 9 bases and V 0 bases, and 5 bases lay outside the gene matches. Germline lookup yields CDR1 SGHRS and CDR2 YFSETQ. CDR3 sequence (DNA): TGCGCCAGCAGCTTGGACAGGGGGAATGTTGAGCAGTTCTTC. Its protein product is CASSLDRGNVEQFF.

A note on this clonotype: The junction shows a germline mismatch at one end, possibly a read error. J is TRBJ1-3 and V is TRBV6-5, with D possibly being TRBD1 (5 bases). Germline V lookup: CDR1 MNHEY, CDR2 SVGAGI. The CDR3 spans 14 residues. The DNA of the CDR3 is TGTGTCAGCAGCCTCTTGGGGCCTGGAAACACCATATATTTT. Translation: CVSSLLGPGNTIYF.

With regard to this clonotype: Its ends do not fully match the called genes, so a read error is possible. V and J are TRBV7-8 and TRBJ1-5; no clear D gene. This CDR3 comprises 14 residues. Germline V gives CDR1 SGHVS, CDR2 FQNEAQ. The CDR3 DNA sequence: TGTGCCAACAGCTCCGACAACTACAATCAGCCCCAGCATTTT. It yields the protein CANSSDNYNQPQHF.